This is a list of T cell receptor beta chains from one sample in a study of shared clonotypes between healthy human individuals. TCRdb's table, derived via immunoSEQ multiplex PCR, lists solely in-frame clones and lacks some. This sample yields about 2 million clones, of which 85% to 95% are seen a single time; more than 0.9% belongs to the top ten. The sequencing input was naive CD8+ T cells sorted from blood. The receptors were sampled from a man aged 18-30 years in good health. Both conserved end residues are part of each CDR3. Fields, in order: J gene, D gene, V gene, clone size, CDR3 protein, CDR3 DNA. D genes are given only for firm matches. Size tells how often a clone was seen (once, few, many) or the class of an expanded clone, and some rows leave it out.

j_gene: TRBJ1-2; d_gene: .; v_gene: TRBV7-2; abundance: .; CDR3aa: CASSPNVYVGGYTF; CDR3nt: TGTGCCAGCAGCCCGAATGTCTATGTGGGTGGCTACACCTTC
j_gene: TRBJ2-7; d_gene: TRBD1; v_gene: TRBV4-1; abundance: .; CDR3aa: CASSQGQQGYEQYF; CDR3nt: TGCGCCAGCAGCCAAGGTCAACAGGGGTACGAGCAGTACTTC
j_gene: TRBJ1-1; d_gene: .; v_gene: TRBV11-2; abundance: once; CDR3aa: CASSLNTEAFF; CDR3nt: TGTGCCAGCAGCCTAAACACTGAAGCTTTCTTT
j_gene: TRBJ1-2; d_gene: .; v_gene: TRBV6-4; abundance: .; CDR3aa: CASSDRPFYGYTF; CDR3nt: TGTGCCAGCAGTGACAGGCCTTTCTATGGCTACACCTTC
j_gene: TRBJ2-7; d_gene: .; v_gene: TRBV7-6; abundance: .; CDR3aa: CASSFFLGYEQYF; CDR3nt: TGTGCCAGCAGCTTCTTTCTGGGGTACGAGCAGTACTTC
j_gene: TRBJ2-7; d_gene: TRBD1; v_gene: TRBV19; abundance: few; CDR3aa: CASSIGTGSSYEQYF; CDR3nt: TGTGCCAGTAGTATAGGGACAGGGAGCTCCTACGAGCAGTACTTC
j_gene: TRBJ2-1; d_gene: .; v_gene: TRBV19; abundance: .; CDR3aa: CASSDEEVRQEEQFF; CDR3nt: TGTGCCAGTAGCGACGAGGAGGTTAGGCAAGAAGAGCAGTTCTTC
j_gene: TRBJ2-7; d_gene: TRBD1; v_gene: TRBV19; abundance: once; CDR3aa: CASSPHPGQGPYEQYF; CDR3nt: TGTGCCAGTAGTCCACACCCTGGACAGGGCCCCTACGAGCAGTACTTC
j_gene: TRBJ2-1; d_gene: .; v_gene: TRBV27; abundance: .; CDR3aa: CASSLSGRGNEQFF; CDR3nt: TGTGCCAGCAGTTTATCAGGCAGGGGCAATGAGCAGTTCTTC
j_gene: TRBJ2-1; d_gene: .; v_gene: TRBV7-9; abundance: .; CDR3aa: CASSHKLDHEQFF; CDR3nt: TGTGCCAGCAGCCACAAGCTTGACCATGAGCAGTTCTTC
j_gene: TRBJ2-2; d_gene: TRBD2; v_gene: TRBV4-2; abundance: .; CDR3aa: CASSQDVLAGTGELFF; CDR3nt: TGTGCCAGCAGCCAAGATGTCCTAGCGGGCACCGGGGAGCTGTTTTTT
j_gene: TRBJ2-7; d_gene: .; v_gene: TRBV10-3; abundance: .; CDR3aa: CAISEHAYEQYF; CDR3nt: TGTGCCATCAGTGAGCACGCCTACGAGCAGTACTTC
j_gene: TRBJ2-3; d_gene: .; v_gene: TRBV6-5; abundance: .; CDR3aa: CASSYSEGDTQYF; CDR3nt: TGTGCCAGCAGTTACTCGGAGGGAGATACGCAGTATTTT
j_gene: TRBJ2-3; d_gene: .; v_gene: TRBV4-3; abundance: once; CDR3aa: CASSQDWIRVGDTQYF; CDR3nt: TGCGCCAGCAGCCAAGATTGGATCCGGGTTGGAGATACGCAGTATTTT
j_gene: TRBJ2-6; d_gene: .; v_gene: TRBV7-9; abundance: .; CDR3aa: CASSYVSVLTF; CDR3nt: TGTGCCAGCAGTTACGTGTCCGTCCTGACTTTC
j_gene: TRBJ1-6; d_gene: .; v_gene: TRBV5-8; abundance: .; CDR3aa: CASSSRGGADTLHF; CDR3nt: TGTGCCAGCAGCTCTCGGGGGGGGGCTGATACCCTCCACTTT
j_gene: TRBJ2-1; d_gene: .; v_gene: TRBV7-9; abundance: .; CDR3aa: CASSADSYNEQFF; CDR3nt: TGTGCCAGCAGCGCGGACAGTTACAATGAGCAGTTCTTC
j_gene: TRBJ2-3; d_gene: TRBD2; v_gene: TRBV14; abundance: .; CDR3aa: CASSRGTINTDTQYF; CDR3nt: TGTGCCAGCAGCCGCGGGACTATAAACACAGATACGCAGTATTTT
j_gene: TRBJ2-7; d_gene: .; v_gene: TRBV7-9; abundance: .; CDR3aa: CASSFLGGPGEQYF; CDR3nt: TGTGCCAGCAGCTTCCTTGGGGGGCCCGGCGAGCAGTACTTC
j_gene: TRBJ2-6; d_gene: .; v_gene: TRBV6-6; abundance: once; CDR3aa: CASSLIGAGANVLTF; CDR3nt: TGTGCCAGCAGCCTAATCGGGGCTGGGGCCAACGTCCTGACTTTC
j_gene: TRBJ2-2; d_gene: .; v_gene: TRBV13; abundance: .; CDR3aa: CASSTNTGELFF; CDR3nt: TGTGCCAGCAGCACTAACACCGGGGAGCTGTTTTTT
j_gene: TRBJ2-1; d_gene: .; v_gene: TRBV4-1; abundance: once; CDR3aa: CASSQESAGNEQFF; CDR3nt: TGCGCCAGCAGCCAAGAATCAGCGGGCAATGAGCAGTTCTTC
j_gene: TRBJ2-7; d_gene: TRBD1; v_gene: TRBV10-2; abundance: .; CDR3aa: CASRVGQGVVDEQYF; CDR3nt: TGCGCCAGCAGGGTGGGACAGGGTGTCGTCGACGAGCAGTACTTC
j_gene: TRBJ2-7; d_gene: TRBD1; v_gene: TRBV4-2; abundance: .; CDR3aa: CASSSPTGVLSPYEQYF; CDR3nt: TGTGCCAGCAGTTCACCCACAGGGGTGCTGAGTCCCTACGAGCAGTACTTC
j_gene: TRBJ2-7; d_gene: .; v_gene: TRBV6-5; abundance: once; CDR3aa: CASSYEGAYEQYF; CDR3nt: TGTGCCAGCAGTTACGAGGGAGCCTACGAGCAGTACTTC
j_gene: TRBJ2-7; d_gene: TRBD2; v_gene: TRBV29-1; abundance: .; CDR3aa: CSVELAGGPSYEQYF; CDR3nt: TGCAGCGTTGAACTAGCGGGAGGGCCGTCCTACGAGCAGTACTTC
j_gene: TRBJ2-7; d_gene: .; v_gene: TRBV9; abundance: once; CDR3aa: CASSVGQRSYEQYF; CDR3nt: TGTGCCAGCAGCGTGGGGCAGCGATCCTACGAGCAGTACTTC
j_gene: TRBJ2-3; d_gene: .; v_gene: TRBV28; abundance: .; CDR3aa: CASSETMVGTQYF; CDR3nt: TGTGCCAGCAGTGAAACTATGGTCGGTACGCAGTATTTT
j_gene: TRBJ2-5; d_gene: TRBD2; v_gene: TRBV7-2; abundance: .; CDR3aa: CASSIGTSGGAWTQYF; CDR3nt: TGTGCCAGCAGCATAGGGACTAGCGGGGGGGCATGGACCCAGTACTTC
j_gene: TRBJ1-2; d_gene: .; v_gene: TRBV6-5; abundance: once; CDR3aa: CASSPDQTLRGYTF; CDR3nt: TGTGCCAGCAGCCCCGACCAGACATTACGGGGCTACACCTTC
j_gene: TRBJ2-7; d_gene: .; v_gene: TRBV29-1; abundance: .; CDR3aa: CSAGTGYEQYF; CDR3nt: TGCAGCGCAGGGACGGGGTACGAGCAGTACTTC
j_gene: TRBJ2-2; d_gene: TRBD2; v_gene: TRBV7-9; abundance: .; CDR3aa: CASSSGLAGSGELFF; CDR3nt: TGTGCCAGCAGCTCCGGACTAGCGGGGAGCGGGGAGCTGTTTTTT
j_gene: TRBJ1-6; d_gene: TRBD1; v_gene: TRBV7-2; abundance: once; CDR3aa: CASSYRDSSSPLHF; CDR3nt: TGTGCCAGCAGCTATAGGGACAGCAGTTCACCCCTCCACTTT
j_gene: TRBJ1-6; d_gene: TRBD1; v_gene: TRBV25-1; abundance: .; CDR3aa: CASSEFDRESPLHF; CDR3nt: TGTGCCAGCAGTGAATTCGACAGGGAGTCACCCCTCCACTTT
j_gene: TRBJ2-7; d_gene: TRBD1; v_gene: TRBV19; abundance: once; CDR3aa: CASSTGTGHYEQYF; CDR3nt: TGTGCCAGTTCCACGGGGACAGGCCACTACGAGCAGTACTTC
j_gene: TRBJ2-7; d_gene: TRBD2; v_gene: TRBV4-3; abundance: .; CDR3aa: CASSQGLAMYEQYF; CDR3nt: TGCGCCAGCAGCCAGGGACTAGCGATGTACGAGCAGTACTTC
j_gene: TRBJ2-5; d_gene: TRBD2; v_gene: TRBV27; abundance: .; CDR3aa: CASSPEGLAEGETQYF; CDR3nt: TGTGCCAGCAGCCCAGAGGGACTAGCAGAGGGGGAGACCCAGTACTTC
j_gene: TRBJ2-2; d_gene: .; v_gene: TRBV28; abundance: .; CDR3aa: CASSPSVENTGELFF; CDR3nt: TGTGCCAGCAGTCCTAGCGTCGAGAACACCGGGGAGCTGTTTTTT
j_gene: TRBJ2-5; d_gene: .; v_gene: TRBV4-1; abundance: .; CDR3aa: CASSQRTDLQETQYF; CDR3nt: TGCGCCAGCAGCCAAAGGACGGACCTCCAAGAGACCCAGTACTTC
j_gene: TRBJ1-2; d_gene: TRBD1; v_gene: TRBV5-4; abundance: .; CDR3aa: CASSLTGTEFLYGYTF; CDR3nt: TGTGCCAGCAGCTTAACCGGGACAGAGTTCTTATATGGCTACACCTTC
j_gene: TRBJ2-3; d_gene: TRBD2; v_gene: TRBV15; abundance: .; CDR3aa: CATSRLPWGGGITDTQYF; CDR3nt: TGTGCCACCAGCAGACTCCCCTGGGGCGGGGGGATCACAGATACGCAGTATTTT
j_gene: TRBJ1-5; d_gene: .; v_gene: TRBV6-1; abundance: .; CDR3aa: CASSEVASGGQPQHF; CDR3nt: TGTGCCAGCAGTGAAGTGGCCTCAGGCGGTCAGCCCCAGCATTTT
j_gene: TRBJ1-6; d_gene: .; v_gene: TRBV27; abundance: .; CDR3aa: CASRARPDNSPLHF; CDR3nt: TGTGCCAGCCGCGCCCGACCCGATAATTCACCCCTCCACTTT
j_gene: TRBJ2-4; d_gene: TRBD2; v_gene: TRBV27; abundance: .; CDR3aa: CASSSDREVSENIQYF; CDR3nt: TGTGCCAGCAGTTCCGACCGGGAGGTGTCGGAAAACATTCAGTACTTC
j_gene: TRBJ2-2; d_gene: .; v_gene: TRBV28; abundance: .; CDR3aa: CASSLDSNLVNTGELFF; CDR3nt: TGTGCCAGCAGTTTGGACAGTAACCTCGTGAACACCGGGGAGCTGTTTTTT
j_gene: TRBJ2-5; d_gene: .; v_gene: TRBV5-6; abundance: .; CDR3aa: CASSLTSLGETQYF; CDR3nt: TGTGCCAGCAGCTTGACTAGCTTGGGAGAGACCCAGTACTTC
j_gene: TRBJ2-1; d_gene: .; v_gene: TRBV7-9; abundance: .; CDR3aa: CASSSRSNEQFF; CDR3nt: TGTGCCAGCAGCTCCCGCAGTAATGAGCAGTTCTTC
j_gene: TRBJ2-3; d_gene: TRBD1; v_gene: TRBV10-2; abundance: .; CDR3aa: CASTEGALGQYF; CDR3nt: TGCGCCAGCACCGAGGGGGCATTGGGGCAGTATTTT
j_gene: TRBJ2-5; d_gene: .; v_gene: TRBV2; abundance: .; CDR3aa: CASSTPLGETQYF; CDR3nt: TGTGCCAGCAGTACGCCTTTGGGGGAGACCCAGTACTTC
j_gene: TRBJ2-7; d_gene: TRBD2; v_gene: TRBV7-6; abundance: .; CDR3aa: CASSLSGGGYEQYF; CDR3nt: TGTGCCAGCAGCCTCTCTGGCGGGGGGTACGAGCAGTACTTC
j_gene: TRBJ2-7; d_gene: TRBD1; v_gene: TRBV9; abundance: .; CDR3aa: CASSAQGREQYF; CDR3nt: TGTGCCAGCAGCGCACAGGGGAGAGAGCAGTACTTC
j_gene: TRBJ2-5; d_gene: TRBD2; v_gene: TRBV7-3; abundance: .; CDR3aa: CASSQGLAGVFETQYF; CDR3nt: TGTGCCAGCAGCCAGGGACTAGCGGGGGTATTCGAGACCCAGTACTTC
j_gene: TRBJ2-7; d_gene: TRBD2; v_gene: TRBV14; abundance: .; CDR3aa: CASSPTAGGSSYEQYF; CDR3nt: TGTGCCAGCAGCCCCACCGCGGGAGGGAGTTCCTACGAGCAGTACTTC